This TCR beta chain was sequenced in a study of neurological immune-mediated disorders. Findings and caveats of the study: Among 34 multiple sclerosis patients, phylogenetic grouping put the repertoires of 18 into a single related-CDR3 cluster, a possible signature. The most TCR clonal expansion was seen in HTLV-1-associated myelopathy, and the least was seen in multiple sclerosis, which fell below healthy controls. None of the CDR3 amino acid sequences in expanded clones turned up in more than one subject, which points to private repertoires in all groups.

Unmatched junction bases numbered 12, after V lost 6 bases and J lost 11 bases. The CDR3 sequence is 13 residues long. CDR1 is DFQATT, CDR2 SNEGSKA, per germline (reference sequence). TCRdb passed the 5' RACE reads through MiXCR, listing each CDR3 protein once. The data hold roughly 74,000 distinct CDR3 sequences, with around 5% observed a single time. This clonotype was picked up many times. Its cognate antigen is unknown. Sequencing was performed on PBMCs. The chain employs TRBV20-1 and TRBJ1-1, with 10 bases that match TRBD1. This TCR was recovered from a man younger than 30 with multiple sclerosis. CDR3 in amino acids: CSAPGQGLKFAFF. CDR3 sequence (DNA): TGCAGTGCGCCGGGACAGGGGCTTAAGTTCGCTTTCTTT.